The T cell receptor beta chain under discussion was sequenced for a study of blood T cell repertoires in COVID-19. Study as a whole: Sites across the United States, Italy and Spain contributed samples from acute and convalescent COVID-19. T cells, B-cell-depleted T cells, or PBMCs supplied cDNA or gDNA.

Some clones are missing from TCRdb's copy, which holds only in-frame ones; the method was immunoSEQ multiplex PCR. The repertoire holds about 130,000 clones, with around 75% as singletons. Germline CDR1 reads MDHEN; CDR2 reads SYDVKM. V shed 6 bases and J shed 0 bases, with 11 bases lying between them. This CDR3 is 15 amino acids long. The chain has TRBV28 and TRBJ1-4; D is ambiguous. The source of this sequence is a woman between 65 and 79 years old with COVID-19, enrolled during active disease. The sequencing input was peripheral blood. The CDR3 sequence: CASRFGQATNEKLFF. The CDR3 region has the DNA TGTGCCAGCAGGTTCGGCCAGGCAACTAATGAAAAACTGTTTTTT.